Presented here are 24 T cell receptor beta chains from one specimen sequenced in a study of regulatory T cells in long-lasting Graves disease. Time point given: newly diagnosed GD, antithyroid drugs for less than 3 months. PBMC-derived RNA was used for the TCR library. Combining iRepertoire HTBI primers with Arm-PCR of CDR3 regions, the authors built TCR beta libraries. TCRdb called the multiplex PCR reads again in MiXCR, with one record for every CDR3 protein. The sample carries some 500,000 distinct CDR3 sequences, approximately 12% recorded once. This sample also appeared in a second study, on T cells in Graves' hyperthyroidism and ophthalmopathy.

The sequencing here drew on peripheral blood mononuclear cells (PBMCs), taken at new diagnosis, from a patient treated with antithyroid drugs. The receptors were gathered from a man aged 25 to 40 with Graves disease.

V and J are TRBV27 and TRBJ2-6; D possibly matches TRBD1 or TRBD2 (5 bases each). This CDR3 is built from 17 residues. In germline, CDR1 is MNHEY, CDR2 SMNVEV (reference sequence). The V and J ends lost 6 bases and 0 bases respectively, with 15 bases between them. This CDR3 reads CASSHNLGTSGANVLTF. For the CDR3, the DNA is TGTGCCAGCAGCCACAATTTGGGGACCTCTGGGGCCAACGTCCTGACTTTC. The full variable domain, rest sourced from reference TRBV27 and TRBJ2-6, is EAQVTQNPRYLITVTGKKLTVTCSQNMNHEYMSWYRQDPGLGLRQIYYSMNVEVTDKGDVPEGYKVSRKEKRNFPLILESPSPNQTSLYFCASSHNLGTSGANVLTFGAGSRLTVL.

The rearrangement uses TRBV27 and TRBJ2-5; 8 bases fit TRBD1. Germline assignment: CDR1 MNHEY and CDR2 SMNVEV (reference sequence). Unmatched junction bases numbered 5, after V lost 0 bases and J lost 5 bases. The CDR3 sequence is 15 residues long. CDR3 region: CASSLSTGATETQYF. DNA for the CDR3: TGTGCCAGCAGTTTATCGACAGGGGCGACGGAGACCCAGTACTTC.

There are many counts of this clonotype. The V call is TRBV2, the J call TRBJ2-7; TRBD2 matches 8 bases. Germline lookup yields CDR1 SNHLY and CDR2 FYNNEI. This CDR3 has 14 amino acids. Losses at the gene ends were 8 bases for V and 0 bases for J; bases not matched to a gene: 6. CDR3 sequence (DNA): TGTGCCAGCGCCAAAGCGGGAGCCTCCTACGAGCAGTACTTC. Translating it yields CASAKAGASYEQYF.

V gene TRBV10-1 combines with J gene TRBJ1-2; D not resolved. Trimming removed 8 bases from V and 3 bases from J, with 13 bases in between. Germline values: CDR1 WNHNN, CDR2 SYGVQD (reference sequence). The CDR3 runs to 13 residues. CDR3 sequence reads: CASSNGEDYGYTF. DNA for the CDR3: TGCGCCAGCTCGAACGGGGAGGACTATGGCTACACCTTC.

This clonotype was seen only a few times. The rearrangement links TRBV13 to TRBJ2-7; TRBD1 matches at 10 bases. Germline CDR1 is PRHDT and CDR2 is FYEKMQ (reference sequence). V was clipped by 4 bases and J by 6 bases; unmatched bases: 15. This CDR3 region has 17 residues. DNA of the CDR3: TGTGCCAGCAGCTCGAGCAGAAGAAGGGACAGGGGCCTCGAGCAGTACTTC. Its translation is CASSSSRRRDRGLEQYF.

The chain joins TRBV27 to TRBJ2-2; the D is unclear. Germline V gene data show CDR1 as MNHEY and CDR2 as SMNVEV (reference sequence). The CDR3 is 14 amino acids. Trimming took 6 bases from V and 5 from J, leaving 13 bases between them. The CDR3 DNA reads TGTGCCAGCAGCAAGGGCTGGGATACCGGGGAGCTGTTTTTT. Translated: CASSKGWDTGELFF.

This chain uses TRBV27 with TRBJ2-5; TRBD2 matches at 10 bases. Germline values: CDR1 MNHEY, CDR2 SMNVEV (reference sequence). With V trimmed by 2 bases and J by 2 bases, 2 bases remained unmatched. CDR3 size: 15 residues. CDR3 sequence reads: CASSLLAGVQETQYF. The CDR3 bases are TGTGCCAGCAGTTTACTAGCGGGAGTACAAGAGACCCAGTACTTC.

The rearrangement joins TRBV3-1 to TRBJ2-4; no definite D call. V lost 4 bases, J lost 5 bases, and 12 bases lay in between. From germline, CDR1 is LGHDT and CDR2 YNNKEL (reference sequence). The CDR3 is 14 amino acids. The CDR3 DNA sequence: TGTGCCAGCAGCCTCCCCGGCGGCCAAAACATTCAGTACTTC. Its translation: CASSLPGGQNIQYF.

In regard to this clonotype: A far larger clone is only one base removed, so a read error is likely. The V gene is TRBV24-1, the J gene TRBJ1-5; perhaps TRBD1 as D (6 bases). Germline V lookup: CDR1 KGHDR, CDR2 SFDVKD. The CDR3 extends over 15 amino acids. V was shortened by 5 bases and J by 1 base, with 11 bases between the two germline ends. The CDR3 DNA is TGTGCCACCAGTGGACAGGACCGAAGCAATCAGCCCCAGCATTTT. The encoded protein is CATSGQDRSNQPQHF.

The chain joins TRBV5-4 to TRBJ2-1; D perhaps matches TRBD1 (6 bases). The CDR3 totals 15 residues. V lost 2 bases, J lost 4 bases, and 13 bases lay in between. Germline V gene sequence: CDR1 SGHNT, CDR2 YYREEE (reference sequence). Written as DNA, the CDR3 is TGTGCCAGCAGCTTTGGACAGCAAGCATACAATGAGCAGTTCTTC. Translation: CASSFGQQAYNEQFF.

There are many counts of this clonotype. This chain joins TRBV20-1 and TRBJ2-1; TRBD1 matches 8 bases. V was clipped by 0 bases and J by 8 bases; unmatched bases: 12. CDR3 length: 16 amino acids. Germline V gene data show CDR1 as DFQATT and CDR2 as SNEGSKA (reference sequence). DNA of the CDR3: TGCAGTGCTAGAGATCTTCGCCGGCAGGGGGCCGATGAGCAGTTCTTC. This encodes CSARDLRRQGADEQFF.

The table lists this clonotype with many counts. The chain uses TRBV7-9 and TRBJ1-1, with unresolved D. V was shortened by 5 bases and J by 6 bases, with 13 bases between the two germline ends. The germline V gene has CDR1 SEHNR and CDR2 FQNEAQ (reference sequence). This CDR3 has 13 amino acids. CDR3 protein: CASSQARVSEAFF. CDR3 DNA sequence: TGTGCCAGCAGCCAAGCGAGGGTATCTGAAGCTTTCTTT.

This sequence joins TRBV4-1 and TRBJ1-2; 9 nucleotides line up with TRBD1. This CDR3 has 17 residues. The trim removed 2 bases at V and 5 bases at J, leaving 12 bases unmatched. CDR1 is MGHRA and CDR2 is YSYEKL in the germline V gene. CDR3 sequence (DNA): TGCGCCAGCAGCCAACCCGGGACAGGGACTAAAATTTATGGCTACACCTTC. It encodes CASSQPGTGTKIYGYTF.

This clonotype was seen at least ten times. CDR3 sequence: CASSSPGEAYQETQYF. The CDR3 nucleotides read TGTGCCAGCAGTTCCCCGGGAGAAGCGTACCAAGAGACCCAGTACTTC. The chain has TRBV6-5 and TRBJ2-5; a possible D gene is TRBD2 (6 bases). Germline CDR1 and CDR2: MNHEY and SVGAGI. V lost 4 bases, J lost 0 bases, and 15 bases lay in between. The CDR3 consists of 16 residues.

This clonotype was seen ten or more times. This chain links TRBV5-1 with TRBJ2-1; weak D call: TRBD2 (6 bases). Between the trimmed V and J ends, which lost 2 bases and 8 bases, there was a span of 14 bases. CDR3 length equals 14 residues. The germline V gene has CDR1 SGHRS and CDR2 YFSETQ. In nucleotides, the CDR3 is TGCGCCAGCAGCTTCACGGGAGAGGCCCATGAGCAGTTCTTC. It yields the protein CASSFTGEAHEQFF.

A note on this clonotype: One junction end does not reproduce the germline sequence, and a read error may be involved. This rearrangement joins TRBV7-9 to TRBJ2-7; D assignment may be TRBD1 or TRBD2 (7 bases each). This CDR3 has 18 residues. CDR1 is SEHNR, CDR2 FQNEAQ, per germline (reference sequence). The CDR3 DNA follows: TGCGCCAGCAGCCAGCTAAGATCCCAGCGGGACAGCTCCTACGAGCAGTACTTC. Amino acids: CASSQLRSQRDSSYEQYF.

This clonotype was seen only once. Being one base from a much bigger clone, this may be a read error. CDR3 DNA sequence: TGTGCCAGTAGTGGGACTAGCGGGAGTTGGGATGAGCAGTACTTC. Protein product: CASSGTSGSWDEQYF. The chain is built from TRBV19 and TRBJ2-5; 14 bases fit TRBD2. Germline CDR1 LNHDA, CDR2 SQIVND (reference sequence). Trimming took 5 bases from V and 11 from J; bases not matched to a gene: 10. This CDR3 is built from 15 residues. The full variable domain, rest sourced from reference TRBV19 and TRBJ2-5, is DGGITQSPKYLFRKEGQNVTLSCEQNLNHDAMYWYRQDPGQGLRLIYYSQIVNDFQKGDIAEGYSVSREKKESFPLTVTSAQKNPTAFYLCASSGTSGSWDEQYFGPGTRLLVL.

This clonotype was detected many times. The chain couples TRBV20-1 to TRBJ2-7, with D perhaps matching TRBD2 (6 bases). This CDR3 region has 15 residues. Germline V gene sequence: CDR1 DFQATT, CDR2 SNEGSKA (reference sequence). V lost 0 bases, J lost 2 bases, and 14 bases lay in between. CDR3: CSARDLGGLPYEQYF. CDR3 sequence (DNA): TGCAGTGCTAGAGATCTCGGGGGTCTCCCCTACGAGCAGTACTTC.

This clonotype was seen at least ten times. The V call is TRBV10-3, the J call TRBJ1-2; the D gene is possibly TRBD1 (5 bases). Between the trimmed V and J ends, which lost 2 bases and 6 bases, there was a span of 13 bases. The CDR3 spans 14 residues. Germline CDR1 and CDR2: ENHRY and SYGVKD. CDR3 in amino acids: CAISEPTWGNGYTF. CDR3 DNA sequence: TGTGCCATCAGTGAGCCCACATGGGGGAATGGCTACACCTTC.

This clonotype was recorded a few times. This sequence joins TRBV19 and TRBJ2-1, with D tentatively TRBD1 (6 bases). V lost 10 bases and J lost 8, with 21 bases in between. Germline CDR1 reads LNHDA; CDR2 reads SQIVND (reference sequence). The CDR3 runs to 14 residues. The CDR3 region is CANKRMGRGDEQFF. CDR3 in DNA: TGTGCCAATAAGAGAATGGGCAGGGGAGATGAGCAGTTCTTC.

The table lists this clonotype with many counts. V gene TRBV12-5 combines with J gene TRBJ2-1, with D possibly being TRBD2 (6 bases). Trimming shortened V by 1 base and J by 0 bases, and 28 bases separated the two germline ends. Germline assignment: CDR1 LGHNT and CDR2 FRNRAP. The CDR3 has 22 amino acids. The CDR3, as DNA: TGTGCTAGTGGTTTGGCCTCCCTCTCGGCGGGAATCCCCCTTGGCTCCTACAATGAGCAGTTCTTC. This codes for CASGLASLSAGIPLGSYNEQFF.

This clonotype was seen at least ten times. V is TRBV10-3 and J is TRBJ2-6; unclear D gene. The germline V and J ends were trimmed by 3 bases and 2 bases, with 5 bases remaining between them. CDR1 ENHRY and CDR2 SYGVKD come from the germline V gene. CDR3 length: 14 residues. The CDR3 loop reads CAISDATGANVLTF. CDR3 bases: TGTGCCATCAGTGATGCTACTGGGGCCAACGTCCTGACTTTC.

This clonotype was seen at least ten times. V is TRBV12-5 and J is TRBJ2-1, with no clear D. Trimming pared 1 base from V and 5 bases from J, leaving 18 bases between. In germline, CDR1 is LGHNT, CDR2 FRNRAP. This CDR3 is 17 amino acids long. CDR3 DNA: TGTGCTAGTGGTTTGGCCCTCACTACCCCGACCCACAATGAGCAGTTCTTC. It encodes CASGLALTTPTHNEQFF.

The chain carries TRBV5-4 and TRBJ2-3; TRBD2 aligns across 7 bases. The V gene's germline CDR1 is SGHNT and CDR2 YYREEE (reference sequence). Germline trimming cut 4 bases from V and 5 bases from J; bases unmatched to any gene: 7. The CDR3 spans 14 residues. The CDR3 spells CASSLQGEGDTQYF. DNA for the CDR3: TGTGCCAGCAGCCTCCAAGGGGAGGGAGATACGCAGTATTTT.